Listed below are T cell receptor beta chains from one sample, sequenced in a study of T cell repertoires in aging, cancer and after chemotherapy. TCRdb reprocessed the multiplex PCR reads via MiXCR and lists one record per CDR3 protein. This sample has 2,000 or so distinct CDR3 sequences, with over 30% found just once. Sequenced sample: blood. All receptors derive from a human donor with a blood cancer. Each CDR3 is given with its conserved first and last residue. The D gene is left open where the match is weak. Rows give clone size only sometimes, using once, few, many, or a class for an expanded clone.

V	D	J	size	CDR3	DNA
TRBV19	NA	TRBJ1-2	few	CASSIDVGTRSGYTF	TGTGCCAGTAGTATAGACGTCGGTACCCGAAGTGGCTACACCTTC
TRBV18	TRBD1	TRBJ1-1	few	CASSPPTGMNTEAFF	TGTGCCAGCTCACCACCGACAGGGATGAACACTGAAGCTTTCTTT
TRBV30	TRBD1	TRBJ2-7	NA	CAWRGRGQGHYEQYF	TGTGCCTGGAGAGGTAGGGGACAGGGACACTACGAGCAGTACTTC
TRBV11-1	TRBD1	TRBJ2-7	NA	CASSPGQFITRSNYEQYF	TGTGCCAGCAGCCCGGGACAGTTTATTACTCGTTCAAACTACGAGCAGTACTTC
TRBV20-1	NA	TRBJ2-5	NA	CSARDLLGSSETQYF	TGCAGTGCTAGAGATCTCTTAGGGAGTAGCGAGACCCAGTACTTC
TRBV6-5	TRBD1	TRBJ1-5	NA	CASSYRTGEGNQPQHF	TGTGCCAGCAGTTACAGGACAGGGGAAGGCAATCAGCCCCAGCATTTT
TRBV11-1	TRBD1	TRBJ1-2	few	CASSVEQGAVSYTF	TGTGCCAGCAGCGTCGAACAGGGGGCCGTAAGCTACACCTTC
TRBV5-6	TRBD1	TRBJ1-1	NA	CASSRDRGGDTEAFF	TGTGCCAGCAGCCGGGACAGGGGGGGGGACACTGAAGCTTTCTTT
TRBV12-3/TRBV12-4	NA	TRBJ2-1	NA	CASGKQGSQYYNEQFF	TGTGCTAGTGGGAAGCAGGGGTCCCAATATTACAATGAGCAGTTCTTC
TRBV7-2	NA	TRBJ2-3	medium-sized	CASSLAGPTDTQYF	TGTGCCAGCAGCTTAGCGGGCCCCACAGATACGCAGTATTTT
TRBV5-4	NA	TRBJ2-1	medium-sized	CASSPGAPLGEQFF	TGTGCCAGCAGCCCAGGGGCCCCCTTGGGTGAGCAGTTCTTC
TRBV19	NA	TRBJ1-1	NA	CASSIDFRATEAFF	TGTGCCAGTAGTATAGACTTTAGGGCCACTGAAGCTTTCTTT
TRBV12-3/TRBV12-4	NA	TRBJ1-6	NA	CASSYRDRINSPLHF	TGTGCCAGCAGTTATCGAGACAGGATAAATTCACCCCTCCACTTT
TRBV19	NA	TRBJ1-1	NA	CASSIDPGSEAFF	TGTGCCAGTAGTATAGATCCAGGGAGTGAGGCTTTCTTT
TRBV19	NA	TRBJ2-3	NA	CASSGDGTDTQYF	TGTGCCAGTAGTGGGGACGGCACAGATACGCAGTATTTT
TRBV11-2	NA	TRBJ2-5	NA	CASSAQETQYF	TGTGCCAGCAGCGCACAAGAGACCCAGTACTTC
TRBV27	NA	TRBJ2-7	few	CASRTRGFLNYEQYF	TGTGCCAGCAGGACTAGGGGTTTCCTCAACTACGAGCAGTACTTC
TRBV5-1	TRBD2	TRBJ2-1	NA	CASSPTGGSGYNEQFF	TGCGCCAGCAGCCCGACCGGGGGGAGTGGCTACAATGAGCAGTTCTTC
TRBV30	NA	TRBJ1-1	few	CAWSRSPQGTGKNTEAFF	TGTGCCTGGAGTCGAAGCCCTCAGGGTACGGGTAAGAACACTGAAGCTTTCTTT
TRBV5-3	NA	TRBJ2-5	NA	CASSPGQRFQETQYF	TGCGCCAGCAGCCCCGGACAGAGATTCCAAGAGACCCAGTACTTC
TRBV15	TRBD1	TRBJ2-4	NA	CATSSNRGNNQYF	TGTGCCACCAGCAGTAACAGGGGTAACAATCAGTACTTC
TRBV19	TRBD1	TRBJ2-3	NA	CASSIGGTGKLDTQYF	TGTGCCAGTAGTATAGGAGGGACAGGGAAACTAGATACGCAGTATTTT
TRBV7-2	TRBD1	TRBJ1-1	NA	CASSPQQGTEAFF	TGTGCCAGCAGCCCCCAACAGGGGACTGAAGCTTTCTTT
TRBV27	NA	TRBJ2-1	few	CASSLSLVNEQFF	TGTGCCAGCAGTTTATCCCTAGTAAATGAGCAGTTCTTC
TRBV20-1	TRBD1	TRBJ1-1	few	CSARQGDTEAFF	TGCAGTGCTAGACAGGGGGACACTGAAGCTTTCTTT
TRBV6-5	NA	TRBJ2-7	medium-sized	CASSQDSGTVTYEQYF	TGTGCCAGCAGTCAAGACTCAGGGACGGTTACCTACGAGCAGTACTTC
TRBV19	NA	TRBJ1-5	NA	CASTGFGNQPQHF	TGTGCCAGTACAGGGTTCGGCAATCAGCCCCAGCATTTT
TRBV5-1	NA	TRBJ1-6	NA	CASSLGVLLSPLHF	TGCGCCAGCAGCTTGGGGGTCCTCCTTTCACCCCTCCACTTT
TRBV7-6	NA	TRBJ2-7	medium-sized	CASGTESYEQYF	TGTGCCAGCGGGACGGAGAGCTACGAGCAGTACTTC
TRBV5-5	NA	TRBJ2-2	NA	CASRGVTNTGELFF	TGTGCCAGCAGAGGGGTTACGAACACCGGGGAGCTGTTTTTT
TRBV19	NA	TRBJ1-1	few	CASSIGNTEAFF	TGTGCCAGTAGTATTGGGAACACTGAAGCTTTCTTT
TRBV6-1	TRBD1	TRBJ1-4	NA	CASSESKDRVREKLFF	TGTGCCAGCAGTGAATCCAAGGACAGGGTACGAGAAAAACTGTTTTTT
TRBV30	NA	TRBJ1-4	few	CAWSGGGTDEKLFF	TGTGCCTGGAGTGGAGGCGGAACGGACGAAAAACTGTTTTTT
TRBV27	TRBD2	TRBJ2-5	few	CASSTYSGVRETQYF	TGTGCCAGCAGTACCTACAGCGGGGTACGGGAGACCCAGTACTTC
TRBV12-3/TRBV12-4	NA	TRBJ1-2	NA	CASSFGGANYGYTF	TGTGCCAGCAGTTTCGGGGGAGCTAACTATGGCTACACCTTC
TRBV29-1	TRBD1	TRBJ2-4	medium-sized	CSVGAGGTVAKNIQYF	TGCAGCGTTGGGGCAGGTGGGACAGTAGCCAAAAACATTCAGTACTTC
TRBV19	NA	TRBJ1-6	few	CASSITITNSPLHF	TGTGCCAGTAGTATCACAATTACTAATTCACCCCTCCACTTT
TRBV20-1	TRBD1	TRBJ1-2	NA	CSAKEPGGAGYGYTF	TGCAGTGCGAAGGAACCAGGGGGCGCGGGCTATGGCTACACCTTC
TRBV12-3/TRBV12-4	NA	TRBJ1-1	medium-sized	CASSLANWGSEAFF	TGTGCCAGCAGTTTAGCGAATTGGGGTTCTGAAGCTTTCTTT
TRBV6-1	NA	TRBJ1-4	few	CASNGNTNEKLFF	TGTGCCAGTAACGGGAACACTAATGAAAAACTGTTTTTT
TRBV11-1	NA	TRBJ1-6	medium-sized	CASSFLVDSPLHF	TGTGCCAGCAGCTTCCTCGTGGATTCACCCCTCCACTTT
TRBV15	NA	TRBJ2-7	NA	CATSGLDSSYEQYF	TGTGCCACCAGCGGACTTGACAGCTCCTACGAGCAGTACTTC
TRBV11-1	TRBD1	TRBJ1-5	NA	CASSSGTGSNQPQHF	TGTGCCAGCAGCAGCGGGACAGGGAGCAATCAGCCCCAGCATTTT
TRBV6-5	TRBD2	TRBJ2-1	medium-sized	CASSPVRGSGYNEQFF	TGTGCCAGCAGTCCCGTGCGGGGGAGCGGCTACAATGAGCAGTTCTTC
TRBV5-4	TRBD2	TRBJ2-5	NA	CASSQDVTGGEETQYF	TGTGCCAGCAGCCAAGATGTAACGGGGGGAGAAGAGACCCAGTACTTC
TRBV20-1	TRBD1	TRBJ1-2	few	CSARRDSYYGYTF	TGCAGTGCTAGACGGGACAGCTACTATGGCTACACCTTC
TRBV19	NA	TRBJ2-7	NA	CACSANRRGTHEQYF	TGTGCCTGTAGTGCCAACCGACGGGGAACCCACGAGCAGTACTTC